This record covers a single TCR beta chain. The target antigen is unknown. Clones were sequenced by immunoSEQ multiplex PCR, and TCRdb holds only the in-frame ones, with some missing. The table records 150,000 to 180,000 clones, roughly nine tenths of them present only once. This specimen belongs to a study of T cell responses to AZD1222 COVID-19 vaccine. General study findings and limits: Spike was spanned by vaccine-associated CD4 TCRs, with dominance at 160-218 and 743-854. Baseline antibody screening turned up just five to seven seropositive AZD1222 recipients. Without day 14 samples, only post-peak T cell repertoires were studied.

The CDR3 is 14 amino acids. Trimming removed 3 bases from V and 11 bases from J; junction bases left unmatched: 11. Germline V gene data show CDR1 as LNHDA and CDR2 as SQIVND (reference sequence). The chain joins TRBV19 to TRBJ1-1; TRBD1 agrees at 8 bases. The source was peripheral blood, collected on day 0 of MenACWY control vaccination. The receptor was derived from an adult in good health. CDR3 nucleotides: TGTGCCAGTAGTATCGGACAGGGTGGTAAGATGGCTTTCTTT. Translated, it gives CASSIGQGGKMAFF.